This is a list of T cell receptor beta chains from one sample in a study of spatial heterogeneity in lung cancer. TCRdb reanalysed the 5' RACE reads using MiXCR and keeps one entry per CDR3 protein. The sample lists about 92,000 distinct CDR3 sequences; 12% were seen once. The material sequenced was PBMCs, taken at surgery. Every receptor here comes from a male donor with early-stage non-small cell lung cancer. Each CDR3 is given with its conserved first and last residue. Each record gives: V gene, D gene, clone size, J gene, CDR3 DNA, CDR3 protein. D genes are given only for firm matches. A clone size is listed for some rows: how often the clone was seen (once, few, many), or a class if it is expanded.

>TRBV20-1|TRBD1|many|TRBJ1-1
TGCAGTGCTAGGGGTGGACAGGGGCAATCTGAAGCTTTCTTT
CSARGGQGQSEAFF
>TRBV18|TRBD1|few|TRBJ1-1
TGTGCCAGCTCACCAGAGAGACAGGGGTACACTGAAGCTTTCTTT
CASSPERQGYTEAFF
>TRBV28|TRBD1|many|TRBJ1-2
TGTGCCAGCAGGCCACAGGGGAGCTATGGCTACACCTTC
CASRPQGSYGYTF
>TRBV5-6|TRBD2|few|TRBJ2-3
TGTGCCAGCAGCGAAGAGATAGCGGGGGCCAGAGATACGCAGTATTTT
CASSEEIAGARDTQYF
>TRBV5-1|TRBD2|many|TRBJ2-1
TGCGCCAGCAGCTCCTGGGGGGGCAATGAGCAGTTCTTC
CASSSWGGNEQFF
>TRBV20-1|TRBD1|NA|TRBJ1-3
TGCAGTGCTAGCCCGAACCCTGCCAGGGGGTCTGGAAACACCATATATTTT
CSASPNPARGSGNTIYF
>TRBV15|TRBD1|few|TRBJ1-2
TGTGCCACCAGCAGGCGACAGGGAACTAACTATGGCTACACCTTC
CATSRRQGTNYGYTF
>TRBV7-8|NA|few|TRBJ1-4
TGTGCCAGCAGCTTGCAGTTTGCAACTAATGAAAAACTGTTTTTT
CASSLQFATNEKLFF
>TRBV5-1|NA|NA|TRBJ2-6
TGCGCCAGCAGCTTGAGGTGGGCTGGCGGGGCCAACGTCCTGACTTTC
CASSLRWAGGANVLTF
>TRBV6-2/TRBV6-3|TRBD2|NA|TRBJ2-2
TGTGCCAGCAGTAAATTGACTAGCCTTCGGACCGGGGAGCTGTTTTTT
CASSKLTSLRTGELFF
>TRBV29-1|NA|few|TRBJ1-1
TGCAGCGTCCCCGGGGCTGGGAACACTGAAGCTTTCTTT
CSVPGAGNTEAFF
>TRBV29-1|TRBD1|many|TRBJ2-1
TGCAGCGTGGGGACAGTCTCCTACAATGAGCAGTTCTTC
CSVGTVSYNEQFF
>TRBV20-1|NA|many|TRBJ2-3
TGCTCGACCAACTCAGACACAGATACGCAGTATTTT
CSTNSDTDTQYF
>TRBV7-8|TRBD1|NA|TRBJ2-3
TGTGCCAGCAGCTCAGGGGGAGTGGGAGATACGCAGTATTTT
CASSSGGVGDTQYF
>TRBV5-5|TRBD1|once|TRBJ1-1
TGTGCCAGCAGCAGCGGGACAGGGGTAACTATGAACACTGAAGCTTTCTTT
CASSSGTGVTMNTEAFF
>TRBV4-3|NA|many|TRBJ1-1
TGCGCCAGCAGCCAAGATCAGGGACCGGGGACTGAAGCTTTCTTT
CASSQDQGPGTEAFF
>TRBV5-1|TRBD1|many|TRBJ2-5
TGCGCCAGCAGCACAGGACAGGACCAAGAGACCCAGTACTTC
CASSTGQDQETQYF
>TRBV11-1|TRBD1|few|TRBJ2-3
TGTGCCAGCAGCTTAGAGGGGGCGAGCACAGATACGCAGTATTTT
CASSLEGASTDTQYF
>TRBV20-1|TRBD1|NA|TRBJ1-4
TGCAGTGCTAGAGACGATTCCAGGGGGACAACTAATGAAAAACTGTTTTTT
CSARDDSRGTTNEKLFF
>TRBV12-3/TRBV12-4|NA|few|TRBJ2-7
TGTGCCAGCAGCGGCGGGGTGGGGGACGAGCAGTACTTC
CASSGGVGDEQYF
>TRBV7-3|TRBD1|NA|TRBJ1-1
TGTGCCAGCAGCCCGTCGGACAGGACTGAAGCTTTCTTT
CASSPSDRTEAFF
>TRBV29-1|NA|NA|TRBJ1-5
TGCAGCGTTCGCCATGAGAATCAGCCCCAGCATTTT
CSVRHENQPQHF
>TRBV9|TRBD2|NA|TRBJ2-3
TGTGCCAGCAGCCCACGACTAGCAGAACGGATGAATACGCAGTATTTT
CASSPRLAERMNTQYF
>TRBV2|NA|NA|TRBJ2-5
TGTGCCAGCAGTGTTGTCTTCCAAGAGACCCAGTACTTC
CASSVVFQETQYF
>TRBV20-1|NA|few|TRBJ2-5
TGCAGTGTTCAGTTTGCGGGTGCCAACCAAGAGACCCAGTACTTC
CSVQFAGANQETQYF
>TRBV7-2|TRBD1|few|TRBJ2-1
TGTGCCAGCAGCCTTTACAGGGGTAATGAGCAGTTCTTC
CASSLYRGNEQFF
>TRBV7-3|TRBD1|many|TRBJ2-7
TGTGCCAGCAGCTTACCGCCACAGGGGGAGCACGAGCAGTACTTC
CASSLPPQGEHEQYF
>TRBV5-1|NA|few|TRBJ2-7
TGCGCCAGCAGAACGGCGGGGACAGTTGCTTACGAGCAGTACTTC
CASRTAGTVAYEQYF
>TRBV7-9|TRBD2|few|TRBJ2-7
TGTGCCAGCAGCCCAGACACGGGACTAGCCTACGAGCAGTACTTC
CASSPDTGLAYEQYF
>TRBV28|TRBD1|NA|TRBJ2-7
TGTGCCAGCAGCGACTGGACAGGGTCGGGCGAGCAGTACTTC
CASSDWTGSGEQYF
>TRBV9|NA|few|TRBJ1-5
TGTGCCAGCAGCCCTTTCAAGCCCCAGCATTTT
CASSPFKPQHF
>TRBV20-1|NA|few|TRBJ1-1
TGCAGTGCTAAGGAGTACAGTGAAGCTTTCTTT
CSAKEYSEAFF